The entry below describes one T cell receptor (beta chain). The target antigen is unknown. V lost 7 bases, J lost 4 bases, and 18 bases lay in between. The CDR3 has 15 amino acids. The germline gives CDR1 ENHRY, CDR2 SYGVKD. The data stem from a study of T cell responses to AZD1222 COVID-19 vaccine. Overall study context: Pooled samples include second doses given at about 4 or 12 weeks. General study findings and limits: Samples come after the peak T cell response, not at day 14. Within unmutated variant regions lay the reported targets of nearly half of spike-specific TCRs. Only 5 or 6 individuals given AZD1222 were seropositive at baseline.

Sequencing was performed with immunoSEQ multiplex PCR; in TCRdb, only in-frame clones are kept and a portion is missing. The sample lists roughly 96,000 clones, about nine tenths seen once, with under 30% in the top ten. The chain joins TRBV10-3 to TRBJ2-3; tentatively, D is TRBD2 (7 bases). This sequence was found in an adult in good health. Material: peripheral blood, obtained on day 0 of AZD1222 vaccination. DNA for the CDR3: TGTGCCATCAAAGAAGGGGGAGGGCCGGCAGATACGCAGTATTTT. It is translated as CAIKEGGGPADTQYF.